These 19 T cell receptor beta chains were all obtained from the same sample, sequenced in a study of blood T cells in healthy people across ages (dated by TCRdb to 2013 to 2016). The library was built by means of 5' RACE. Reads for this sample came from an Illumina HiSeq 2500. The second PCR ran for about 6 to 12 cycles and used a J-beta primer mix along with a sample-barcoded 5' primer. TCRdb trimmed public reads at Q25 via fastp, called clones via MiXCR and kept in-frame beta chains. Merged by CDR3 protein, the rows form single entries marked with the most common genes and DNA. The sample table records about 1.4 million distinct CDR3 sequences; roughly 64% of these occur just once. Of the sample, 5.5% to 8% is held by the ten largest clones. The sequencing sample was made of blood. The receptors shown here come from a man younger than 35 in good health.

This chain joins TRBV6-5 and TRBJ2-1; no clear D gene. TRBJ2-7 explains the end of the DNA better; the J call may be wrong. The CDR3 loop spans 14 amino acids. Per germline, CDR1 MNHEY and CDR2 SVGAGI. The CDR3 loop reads CASSLAESGDEQYF. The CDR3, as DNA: TGTGCCAGCAGTTTGGCCGAATCCGGTGACGAGCAGTACTTC.

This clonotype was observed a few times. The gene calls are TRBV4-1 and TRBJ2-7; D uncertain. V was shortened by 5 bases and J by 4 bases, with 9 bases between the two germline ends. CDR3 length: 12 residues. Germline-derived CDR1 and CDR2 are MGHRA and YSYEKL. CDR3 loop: CASSMTGYEQYF. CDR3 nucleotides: TGCGCCAGCAGCATGACTGGTTACGAGCAGTACTTC.

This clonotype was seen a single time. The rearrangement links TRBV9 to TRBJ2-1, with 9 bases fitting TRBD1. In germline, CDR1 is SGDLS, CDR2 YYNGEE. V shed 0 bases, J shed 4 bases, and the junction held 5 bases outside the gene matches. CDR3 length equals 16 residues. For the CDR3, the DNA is TGTGCCAGCAGCGTAGGAGGGACAGGGCCGTACAATGAGCAGTTCTTC. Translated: CASSVGGTGPYNEQFF. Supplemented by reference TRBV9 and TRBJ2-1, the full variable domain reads DSGVTQTPKHLITATGQRVTLRCSPRSGDLSVYWYQQSLDQGLQFLIQYYNGEERAKGNILERFSAQQFPDLHSELNLSSLELGDSALYFCASSVGGTGPYNEQFFGPGTRLTVL.

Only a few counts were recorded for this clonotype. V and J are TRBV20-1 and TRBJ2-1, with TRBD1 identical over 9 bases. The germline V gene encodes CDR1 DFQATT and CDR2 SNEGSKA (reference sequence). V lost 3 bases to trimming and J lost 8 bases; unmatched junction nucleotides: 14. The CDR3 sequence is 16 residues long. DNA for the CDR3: TGCAGTGCTAGGGGACAGGGCTCGAATGCGTTGGATGAGCAGTTCTTC. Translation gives CSARGQGSNALDEQFF.

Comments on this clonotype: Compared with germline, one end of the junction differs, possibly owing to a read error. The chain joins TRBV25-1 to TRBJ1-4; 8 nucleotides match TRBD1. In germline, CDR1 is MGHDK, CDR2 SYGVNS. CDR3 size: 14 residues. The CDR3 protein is CASREADRVEKLFF. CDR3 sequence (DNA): TGTGCCAGCCGTGAAGCGGACAGGGTCGAAAAACTGTTTTTT.

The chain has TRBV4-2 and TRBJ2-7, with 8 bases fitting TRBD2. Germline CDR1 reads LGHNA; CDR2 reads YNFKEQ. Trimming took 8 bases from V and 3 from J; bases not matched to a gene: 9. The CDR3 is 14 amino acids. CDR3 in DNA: TGTGCCAGCGGGGATCGTACTAGCGGCTACGAGCAGTACTTC. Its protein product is CASGDRTSGYEQYF.

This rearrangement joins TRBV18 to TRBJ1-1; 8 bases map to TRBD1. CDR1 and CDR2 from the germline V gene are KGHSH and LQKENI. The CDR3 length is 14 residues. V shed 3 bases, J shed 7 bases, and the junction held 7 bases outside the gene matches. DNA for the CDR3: TGTGCCAGCTCACCCTGGACAGGGTTCGGTGAAGCTTTCTTT. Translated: CASSPWTGFGEAFF.

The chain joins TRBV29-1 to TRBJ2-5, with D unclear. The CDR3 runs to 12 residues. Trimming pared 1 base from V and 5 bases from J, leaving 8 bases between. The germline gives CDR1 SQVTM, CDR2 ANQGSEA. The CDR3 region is CSVEGGYETQYF. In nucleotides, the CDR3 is TGCAGCGTTGAAGGAGGTTACGAGACCCAGTACTTC.

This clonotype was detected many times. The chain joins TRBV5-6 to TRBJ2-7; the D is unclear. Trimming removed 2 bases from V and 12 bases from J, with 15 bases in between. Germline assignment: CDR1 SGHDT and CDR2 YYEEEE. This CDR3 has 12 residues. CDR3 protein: CASSLGREDGYF. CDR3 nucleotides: TGTGCCAGCAGCTTAGGTCGAGAGGATGGGTACTTC. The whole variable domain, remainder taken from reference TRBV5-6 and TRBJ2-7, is DAGVTQSPTHLIKTRGQQVTLRCSPKSGHDTVSWYQQALGQGPQFIFQYYEEEERQRGNFPDRFSGHQFPNYSSELNVNALLLGDSALYLCASSLGREDGYFGPGTRLTVT.

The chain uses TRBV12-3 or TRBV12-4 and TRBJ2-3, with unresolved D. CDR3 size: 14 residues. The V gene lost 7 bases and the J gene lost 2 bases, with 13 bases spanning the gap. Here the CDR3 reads CASTPSGLTDTQYF. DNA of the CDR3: TGTGCCAGCACCCCCTCGGGCCTCACAGATACGCAGTATTTT.

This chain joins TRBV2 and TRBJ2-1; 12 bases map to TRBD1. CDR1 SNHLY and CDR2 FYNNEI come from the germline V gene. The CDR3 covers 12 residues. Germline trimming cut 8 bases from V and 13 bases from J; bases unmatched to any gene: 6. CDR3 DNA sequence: TGTGCCAGCCCGGGACAGGGGGCCGCACAGTTCTTC. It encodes CASPGQGAAQFF. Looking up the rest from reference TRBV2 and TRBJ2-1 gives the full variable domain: EPEVTQTPSHQVTQMGQEVILRCVPISNHLYFYWYRQILGQKVEFLVSFYNNEISEKSEIFDDQFSVERPDGSNFTLKIRSTKLEDSAMYFCASPGQGAAQFFGPGTRLTVL.

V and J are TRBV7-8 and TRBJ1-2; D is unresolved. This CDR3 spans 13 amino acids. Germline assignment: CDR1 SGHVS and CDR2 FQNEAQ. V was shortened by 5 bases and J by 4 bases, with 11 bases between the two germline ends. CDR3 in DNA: TGTGCCAGCAGCCGGGGAGATTTCTATGGCTACACCTTC. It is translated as CASSRGDFYGYTF.

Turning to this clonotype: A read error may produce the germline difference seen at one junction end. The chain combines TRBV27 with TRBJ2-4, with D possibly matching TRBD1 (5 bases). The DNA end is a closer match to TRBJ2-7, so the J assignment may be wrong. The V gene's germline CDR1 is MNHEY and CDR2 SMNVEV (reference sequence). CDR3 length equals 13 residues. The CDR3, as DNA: TGTGCCAACAGTGTAGGGGCGGACTACGAGCAGTACTTC. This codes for CANSVGADYEQYF.

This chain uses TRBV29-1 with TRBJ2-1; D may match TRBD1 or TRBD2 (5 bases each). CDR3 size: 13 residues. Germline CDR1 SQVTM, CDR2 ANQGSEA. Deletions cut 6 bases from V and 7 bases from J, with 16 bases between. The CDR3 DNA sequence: TGCAGCGTACCCGAAGCTTGGGGGAATGAGCAGTTCTTC. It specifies CSVPEAWGNEQFF.

The CDR3, as DNA: TGTGCCAGCAGAGGATGCTCCTACGAGCAGTACTTC. As protein: CASRGCSYEQYF. V gene TRBV25-1 combines with J gene TRBJ2-7, with no clear D. With 6 bases removed from V and 0 bases from J, the gap between germline ends came to 6 bases. Germline V lookup: CDR1 MGHDK, CDR2 SYGVNS. The CDR3 contains 12 residues.

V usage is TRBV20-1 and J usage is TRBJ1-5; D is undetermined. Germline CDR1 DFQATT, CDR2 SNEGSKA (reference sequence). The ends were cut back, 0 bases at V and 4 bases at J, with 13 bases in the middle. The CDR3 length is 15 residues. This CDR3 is CSARDSSRWNQPQHF. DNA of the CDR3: TGCAGTGCTAGAGATTCTTCGCGGTGGAATCAGCCCCAGCATTTT.

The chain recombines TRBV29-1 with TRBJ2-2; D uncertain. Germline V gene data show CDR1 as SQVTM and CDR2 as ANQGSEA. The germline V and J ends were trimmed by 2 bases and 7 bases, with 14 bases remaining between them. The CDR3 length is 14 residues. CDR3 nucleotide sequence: TGCAGCGTTGAAACCACTGGAACCTTCGGGGAGCTGTTTTTT. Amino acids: CSVETTGTFGELFF.

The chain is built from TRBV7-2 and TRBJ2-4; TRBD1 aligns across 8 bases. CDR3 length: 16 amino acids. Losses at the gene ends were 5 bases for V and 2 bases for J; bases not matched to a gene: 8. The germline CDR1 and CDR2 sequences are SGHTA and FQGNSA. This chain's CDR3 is CASSLRQGRTKNIQYF. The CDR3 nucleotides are TGTGCCAGCAGCCTCAGACAGGGGAGAACCAAAAACATTCAGTACTTC.

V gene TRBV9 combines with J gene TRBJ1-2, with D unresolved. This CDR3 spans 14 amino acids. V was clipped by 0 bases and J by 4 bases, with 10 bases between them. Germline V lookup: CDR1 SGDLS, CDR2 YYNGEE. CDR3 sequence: CASSVVSGTYGYTF. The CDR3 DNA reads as TGTGCCAGCAGCGTAGTCTCAGGAACCTATGGCTACACCTTC.